The source of this T cell receptor beta chain is a study of shared clonotypes between healthy human individuals. With regard to this clone: Its antigen is unidentified.

Whole-study findings and limits: When naive CD4 clonotypes were compared across a handful of donors, roughly 4.9% were shared. The authors sampled blood alone, and tissue repertoires likely differ.

Into CD45RA+ naive and CD45RA-negative memory subsets, the CD4+ cells were split. CDR3 length: 14 residues. Germline lookup yields CDR1 SGHRS and CDR2 YFSETQ. The V and J ends lost 4 bases and 4 bases respectively, with 12 bases between them. Using immunoSEQ multiplex PCR, the repertoire was profiled, and TCRdb retains in-frame clones only, with some absent. The table includes over 2 million clones, just under 95% detected once. This TCR was sampled from a man younger than 30 in good health. Some clones in this sample may be carry-over from other donors' samples. The genes are TRBV5-1 and TRBJ1-3; no clear D. The material sequenced was naive CD4+ T cells from PBMCs. Subset described: CD45RA+ positively selected. The CDR3 DNA sequence: TGCGCCAGCAGCATAGCCACGGGAGGAAACACCATATATTTT. It codes for CASSIATGGNTIYF. Full variable domain (outside the CDR3, taken from reference TRBV5-1 and TRBJ1-3): KAGVTQTPRYLIKTRGQQVTLSCSPISGHRSVSWYQQTPGQGLQFLFEYFSETQRNKGNFPGRFSGRQFSNSRSEMNVSTLELGDSALYLCASSIATGGNTIYFGEGSWLTVV.